This T cell receptor beta chain was captured by sequencing in a study of cytomegalovirus exposure and HLA in healthy donors listed by TCRdb under 2017. Broadly, across the study: An earlier analysis of a few hundred of the donors reported approximately 280 Gb of sequence data and 90 million to 120 million unique TCR beta sequences obtained from about 180 million T cells. An early release that covered about 600 HLA-typed donors contained 250 to 350 gigabases of sequencing data and some 87 million unique TCR sequences. Of the 300 to 500 genotyped donors, approximately 80% were placed in the genetic ancestry cluster associated with self-reported Caucasian donors. The aim of the study was to test whether cataloging public T cell receptors could identify signatures of past pathogen exposure. The T cell repertoires of under 750 subjects were profiled by immunosequencing and related to cytomegalovirus serostatus. In addition to the first cohort of hundreds of subjects, a separate validation cohort of approximately 130 different subjects was used. High-throughput TCR immunosequencing, statistical association of individual TCRs with disease status, and machine learning were combined to predict cytomegalovirus infection status. A later analysis re-examined previously published TCR beta repertoires from several hundred donors and added high-resolution HLA genotyping to investigate patterns of TCR occurrence. Rather than drawing on any new phenotypic data, the later analysis identified candidate immune exposures from TCR beta sequences and the way those sequences occurred across donors. In an earlier analysis of a few hundred of the donors, high-throughput TCR beta sequencing was used to judge whether each TCR beta V gene segment behaved as functional or pseudogenic. Donor age, sex, ethnicity and CMV serostatus were compiled alongside the repertoire data. A later genetic analysis took genome-wide SNP genotypes for about 60% of the roughly 670 donors and used that subset as a discovery cohort. All discovery cohort repertoires had been generated using a single sequencing platform. Class I and class II HLA loci were covered by the typing at four-digit resolution. Typing coverage differed by locus: A, B, C, DRB1 and DQB1 were typed in about 629-640 donors, DQA1 in 522, DPA1 in roughly 590, and DPB1 in about 450. A few DR-DQ haplotypes were handled as single units for association and clustering because linkage in the cohort was strong. Across about 370 genotyped donors of the cohort, an average of about 200,000 unique TCR beta nucleotide sequences per donor were sequenced, and 15% to 20% of those sequences were non-productive. The study at large found these results: HLA typing was unavailable for some donors at each locus, so association tests used only the typed subset. A later genetic analysis reported fewer N-insertions in productive TCRs among donors in an Asian-associated ancestry cluster than the roughly 690-donor mean. While some public TCRs were present in many individuals, most TCR sequences turned up only very rarely across donors. Because counts were too low, 15 to 20 rarely observed V segments, including chromosome 9 orphons, were left out of the earlier analysis of 500 to 650 of the donors. The presence/absence analyses assumed that sequencing depth was roughly uniform across donors, and that assumption may not be true. Most CMV-associated TCR beta chains appeared to be HLA-restricted in a later analysis, and the HLA associations seemed to be driven largely by CMV exposure. In vitro tests confirmed that three of the cytomegalovirus-associated TCR beta chains recognize cytomegalovirus antigens. According to a later analysis, parvovirus B19, influenza, CMV and Epstein-Barr virus appeared linked to several top co-occurrence clusters. Cytomegalovirus status was reported to be diagnosed by the classifier with high specificity and sensitivity in both the original and validation cohorts. In a later analysis, HLA-associated TCR beta chains showed more clonal expansion and lower generation probabilities than non-associated chains that were equally common. A further reported finding was that TCR beta sequences accurately predicted the HLA-A and HLA-B alleles for most subjects in the first cohort. Assigning TCR associations to individual alleles was difficult when HLA alleles, especially DR and DQ, strongly co-occurred. The cohort was sequenced for TCR beta chains only, and without alpha or paired-chain data the features that could be detected were limited. The only immune exposure information available for the cohort was CMV serostatus. Linkage disequilibrium might explain the correlated functional status among segregating V segments, but an unknown experimental factor could not be ruled out. According to the authors, the approach could potentially be generalized to other disease states and immunological phenotypes. At a false discovery rate of 0.05, a later analysis linked fewer than 20,000 TCR beta sequences to specific HLA alleles. The sequencing pipeline was judged likely to have produced a cluster of highly shared sequence variants as a technical artifact. A total of fewer than 200 TCR beta chains were listed by the study as associated with cytomegalovirus. Some IMGT-functional V segments, including TRBV6-2 and TRBV6-3, could not be told apart with the 87-base-pair reads, so those segments were excluded. In an earlier analysis of some 500 of the donors, most TCR beta V segments were observed in productive rearrangements about 87% or about 30% of the time, broadly matching IMGT annotations. A later analysis found that TCR association rates varied across HLA loci, with DRB1 alleles showing the most associated TCRs and HLA-C alleles the fewest. In a later genetic analysis, a missense DCLRE1C variant was associated with V-gene and J-gene trimming of TCR beta chains, and the association was replicated in an independent cohort.

The V and J ends are trimmed by 4 bases and 1 base, leaving 11 bases between them. The CDR3 sequence holds 14 residues, the cysteine and phenylalanine included. The retained sequence is limited to the CDR3, 42 bases, with the frame set at the first base. CDR1 and CDR2, looked up from the germline V gene, are SGHAT and FQNNGV. This clone was detected a few times. No cognate antigen has been identified for it. Base qualities were left out, and no much larger clone turns up one base away. Receptor libraries were prepared by the immunoSEQ multiplex PCR assay. For the multiplex PCR, a mixture combining 60 forward primers for TCR Vbeta segments and 13 reverse primers for TCR Jbeta segments was used. Amplification of the CDR3 region of rearranged TCR beta genes was performed with a multiplex PCR assay on genomic DNA. The Illumina HiSeq System was used to sequence the amplified TCR beta libraries as 87-base-pair reads. In the authors' own workflow: A later analysis counted some 74 million unique TCR beta chains across the 666 repertoires, and around 9.9 million of these chains were shared by at least two donors. To remove PCR and sequencing errors, raw reads were error-corrected and collapsed into unique sequences using a nearest-neighbor algorithm that merged closely related sequences. CDR3 sequences were aligned to IMGT reference sequences to assign V, D and J gene segments. For a sequence to be retained, at least a six-nucleotide match to both a V gene segment and a J gene segment was required. Rearrangements were classified as productive when the CDR3 lacked stop codons and remained in frame with V and J, and all other rearrangements were classified as non-productive. Following IMGT convention, CDR3 was defined as the stretch from the second conserved V-encoded cysteine to the conserved J-encoded phenylalanine. Sequences without an unambiguous match to a single V gene segment were excluded from the earlier analysis of over 500 of the donors. An earlier analysis of fewer than 650 of the donors classified V segments as functional when productive rearrangements were above 56.7% and as segregating when the standard deviation between donors was above 5%. A statistical classification framework was built to diagnose cytomegalovirus status from the catalog of TCR beta chain sequences. In a later analysis, V and J genes were assigned by comparing TCR nucleotide sequences against IMGT/GENE-DB human TR gene sequences. A later analysis assigned CDR3 sequences and most-parsimonious VDJ recombination scenarios with the TCRdist pipeline. In a later analysis, every TCR beta chain was defined by the combination of its CDR3 amino acid sequence and its V-gene family, and reads without a unique V-gene family were dropped. A later analysis removed 592 highly shared, low-generation-probability nucleotide sequences to deal with suspected cross-contamination and a sequencing artifact. In a later analysis, a clonal expansion index for each public chain was calculated from normalized within-repertoire ranks of inferred template counts. In a later analysis, generation probabilities were computed using a VDJ recombination model fitted to out-of-frame rearrangements, and the results were checked against IGoR. Hypergeometric tests were used in a later analysis to score TCR-TCR, TCR-HLA and TCR-CMV co-occurrence, with a repertoire-size bias correction applied to the TCR pairs. To estimate false discovery rates, a later analysis permuted the HLA or CMV assignments 20 times. In a later analysis, co-occurring TCRs were grouped using DBSCAN, and TCRdist sequence similarity was added for clustering within HLA-allele-positive subsets. Repertoires with fewer than 30,000 or more than 120,000 public chains were left out of co-occurrence clustering, as were about 5 repertoires with anomalous nucleotide sharing. The table comes from immuneACCESS by way of TCRdb, which keeps in-frame sequences with V and J called. Part of the clones is missing from these tables; in studies checked, under half for an unresolved V gene and the rest for unknown reasons. The DNA was the basis for D and trimming; V, J and clone size are from that table. In this sample the table shows over 150,000 clones, approximately 62% of which occur a single time. Roughly 1.4% of the sample belongs to the ten largest clones.

The cohort comprised some 730 healthy bone marrow donors. At the time of sampling, every cohort member was nominally healthy, though immune exposures that went unrecorded were likely present. The donor tested CMV seronegative and was one of the 352 seronegative cohort members. A peripheral blood sample was collected from each donor, and TCR beta sequencing was performed on peripheral blood mononuclear cells. Genomic DNA extraction from the blood cell samples was performed with the Qiagen DNeasy Blood Extraction Kit. Sequencing used PBMCs. The chain is made from TRBV11-2 and TRBJ2-7; a tentative D call is TRBD2 (6 bases match). This TCR derives from a man between 45 and 60 years old in good health and CMV-seronegative. The CDR3 protein: CASSSGRGSYEQYF. The DNA sequence is as follows: TGTGCCAGCAGCTCAGGCCGGGGGTCCTACGAGCAGTACTTC.